These 4 T cell receptor beta chains came from one sample sequenced in a study of cytomegalovirus exposure and HLA in healthy donors. In the PCR, 60 Vbeta and 13 Jbeta primers were used. Clones were read by immunoSEQ multiplex PCR, and TCRdb kept only the in-frame ones, dropping some. The sample lists 160,000 or so clones, 70% to 80% occurring once. The sequencing input was PBMCs. Receptor source: a man in his forties in good health and CMV-seronegative.

The chain recombines TRBV28 with TRBJ1-2, with 7 bases identical to TRBD1. The CDR3 has 12 amino acids. Losses at the gene ends were 10 bases for V and 0 bases for J; bases not matched to a gene: 2. Germline V gene sequence: CDR1 MDHEN, CDR2 SYDVKM. CDR3 in amino acids: CATDRANYGYTF. CDR3 in DNA: TGTGCCACCGACAGGGCTAACTATGGCTACACCTTC.

The chain links TRBV13 to TRBJ2-1, with 7 bases matching TRBD2. Germline V gene data show CDR1 as PRHDT and CDR2 as FYEKMQ (reference sequence). The CDR3 has 15 residues. J was trimmed by 7 bases and V by 8 bases; bases with no gene match: 14. The CDR3 coding sequence is TGTGCCAGCGATTTTGGCGGGAGTGGTGGTAATGAGCAGTTCTTC. Translation gives CASDFGGSGGNEQFF.

The rearrangement uses TRBV6-5 and TRBJ1-1; TRBD1 matches 8 bases. CDR1 MNHEY and CDR2 SVGAGI come from the germline V gene. Trimming cost V 6 bases and J 1 base; bases outside gene matches: 4. This CDR3 has 14 residues. The DNA for the CDR3 is TGTGCCAGCAGGCCCGGACAGGGGAACACTGAAGCTTTCTTT. This sequence encodes CASRPGQGNTEAFF.

This clone was recorded only once. The chain employs TRBV13 and TRBJ2-1, with D perhaps matching TRBD1 (5 bases). Deletions cut 0 bases from V and 9 bases from J, with 6 bases between. The germline V gene encodes CDR1 PRHDT and CDR2 FYEKMQ (reference sequence). This CDR3 has 12 residues. The CDR3 here is CASSLGRGEQFF. The CDR3 DNA sequence: TGTGCCAGCAGCTTAGGTAGGGGTGAGCAGTTCTTC.